This T cell receptor beta chain originates from a study of T cell responses to AZD1222 COVID-19 vaccine. Study background: Second-dose groups at about 4 or about 12 weeks were pooled. Broader study findings: Baseline seropositivity characterized only six or seven AZD1222 recipients. The sample set comprised mostly white British donors with more females, and clonal diversity was possibly underestimated. Increases in Spike-specific TCR breadth and depth were seen after two AZD1222 doses.

Sequencing was performed with immunoSEQ multiplex PCR; in TCRdb, only in-frame clones are kept and a portion is missing. The sample contains 160,000 or so clones, 85% to 95% of which appear only once. To note about this clone: Its antigen is currently unknown.

There are 13 residues in the CDR3. CDR1 MNHEY and CDR2 SVGAGI come from the germline V gene. Trimming removed 7 bases from V and 5 bases from J, with 11 bases in between. Sequenced here: peripheral blood, sampled on day 0 of AZD1222 vaccination. The chain employs TRBV6-5 and TRBJ2-2, with D maybe TRBD1 (7 bases). This sequence originates from an adult in good health. The CDR3 nucleotides are TGTGCCAGCAATTCAGGGGGGACCGGGGAGCTGTTTTTT. Its protein is CASNSGGTGELFF.